What follows are 15 T cell receptor beta chains derived from one specimen sequenced in a study of blood T cell repertoires in COVID-19. Some clones are missing from TCRdb's copy, which holds only in-frame ones; the method was immunoSEQ multiplex PCR. The table lists 290,000 or so clones, roughly nine tenths of them singletons. Sequenced input: peripheral blood. All receptors come from a woman aged 25 to 39 with COVID-19, enrolled during active disease.

The J gene is TRBJ1-5, the V gene TRBV18, with D perhaps TRBD1 (5 bases). V dropped 2 bases and J dropped 0 bases, with 8 bases sitting between them. The CDR3 contains 15 residues. Germline V gene data show CDR1 as KGHSH and CDR2 as LQKENI. The CDR3 loop reads CASSPAGFSNQPQHF. The DNA of the CDR3 is TGTGCCAGCTCACCAGCAGGGTTTAGCAATCAGCCCCAGCATTTT.

The chain is built from TRBV7-9 and TRBJ2-3, with TRBD2 identical over 8 bases. This CDR3 is 13 amino acids long. In germline, CDR1 is SEHNR, CDR2 FQNEAQ (reference sequence). J lost 1 base, V lost 8 bases, and 2 bases had no gene match. Here the CDR3 DNA reads TGTGCCAGCCCTAGCGGGCGCACAGATACGCAGTATTTT. Translating gives CASPSGRTDTQYF.

This chain uses TRBV7-9 with TRBJ2-6; 10 positions match TRBD2. Trimming at V came to 8 bases and at J to 2 bases, leaving 9 bases not matched to a gene. Per the germline V gene, CDR1 is SEHNR and CDR2 is FQNEAQ (reference sequence). The CDR3 runs to 17 residues. This CDR3 is CASGRSGGTTGANVLTF. DNA of the CDR3: TGTGCCAGCGGACGTAGCGGGGGGACTACTGGGGCCAACGTCCTGACTTTC.

The V and J genes are TRBV29-1 and TRBJ2-7; 7 nucleotides align to TRBD2. Germline V gene lookup returns CDR1 SQVTM and CDR2 ANQGSEA. This CDR3 is 18 amino acids long. The trim removed 4 bases at V and 10 bases at J, leaving 28 bases unmatched. The DNA of the CDR3 is TGCAGCGTTGTATCAGTTGTTGTAGGGGACTACACGACTATAGGACAGTACTTC. Translated: CSVVSVVVGDYTTIGQYF.

This clone was found a few times. The rearrangement uses TRBV4-2 and TRBJ2-2; 10 positions match TRBD2. Trimming at V came to 5 bases and at J to 0 bases, leaving 3 bases not matched to a gene. This CDR3 contains 16 residues. Germline CDR1 and CDR2: LGHNA and YNFKEQ. The CDR3 sequence: CASSRTSGSNTGELFF. The CDR3 coding sequence is TGTGCCAGCAGCAGGACTAGCGGTTCGAACACCGGGGAGCTGTTTTTT.

The J gene is TRBJ1-2, the V gene TRBV28, with D possibly being TRBD1 (6 bases). V was clipped by 5 bases and J by 5 bases, with 12 bases between them. The germline CDR1 and CDR2 sequences are MDHEN and SYDVKM. The CDR3 covers 13 residues. The CDR3 bases are TGTGCCAGCAGTCGGGAGGGGGATTATGGCTACACCTTC. Its translation: CASSREGDYGYTF.

This rearrangement joins TRBV5-1 to TRBJ1-5; D might be TRBD1 (5 bases). This CDR3 comprises 13 residues. The germline CDR1 and CDR2 sequences are SGHRS and YFSETQ. V lost 0 bases, J lost 7 bases, and 8 bases lay in between. Here the CDR3 DNA reads TGCGCCAGCAGCTTGGGGGGCGGACAGCCCCAGCATTTT. Its protein is CASSLGGGQPQHF.

This clone was counted a few times. The chain couples TRBV6-5 to TRBJ1-1; no reliable D call. This CDR3 has 12 residues. Trimming removed 6 bases at V and 7 bases at J, with 12 bases between. CDR1 is MNHEY and CDR2 is SVGAGI in the germline V gene. This CDR3 reads CASRIQLYEAFF. Written as DNA, the CDR3 is TGTGCCAGCAGAATACAGCTTTATGAAGCTTTCTTT.

CDR3: CASSLRTSGGEQYF. As DNA, the CDR3 is TGTGCCAGCAGCCTAAGGACTAGCGGGGGCGAGCAGTACTTC. The gene calls are TRBV3-1 (or the pseudogene TRBV3-2) and TRBJ2-7; the match to TRBD2 covers 13 bases. V was clipped by 4 bases and J by 6 bases; unmatched bases: 3. From germline, CDR1 is LGHDT and CDR2 YNNKEL (reference sequence). This CDR3 spans 14 amino acids.

This clone was seen once. The V gene is TRBV28, the J gene TRBJ1-1, with D perhaps matching TRBD1 (6 bases). Germline assignment: CDR1 MDHEN and CDR2 SYDVKM. V was trimmed by 7 bases and J by 4 bases, leaving 16 bases between them. There are 14 residues in the CDR3. For the CDR3, the DNA is TGTGCCAGCATCCAACAGGGACCGCTCACTGAAGCTTTCTTT. The encoded protein is CASIQQGPLTEAFF.

The chain joins TRBV2 to TRBJ2-1; 10 bases line up with TRBD1. CDR3 length: 15 amino acids. With 7 bases clipped from V and 4 bases from J, the junction kept 7 bases outside the gene matches. The germline CDR1 and CDR2 sequences are SNHLY and FYNNEI. The DNA for the CDR3 is TGTGCCAGCATCCATTTGGGACAGGGGTACAATGAGCAGTTCTTC. Its protein product is CASIHLGQGYNEQFF.

The chain is built from TRBV15 and TRBJ1-3; tentative D call: TRBD1 (6 bases). The V end was cut by 5 bases, the J end by 1 base, with 12 bases between. CDR1 is LNHNV, CDR2 YYDKDF, per germline (reference sequence). There are 15 residues in the CDR3. CDR3 protein: CATSGQKGSGNTIYF. CDR3 in DNA: TGTGCCACCAGCGGACAGAAGGGTTCTGGAAACACCATATATTTT.

This clone was seen once. This chain joins TRBV27 and TRBJ2-3, with D perhaps TRBD1 (7 bases). Germline CDR1 is MNHEY and CDR2 is SMNVEV (reference sequence). The CDR3 runs 14 residues. The V and J ends lost 7 bases and 1 base respectively, with 12 bases between them. Written as DNA, the CDR3 is TGTGCCAGCATGGCGGGACAGCGCACAGATACGCAGTATTTT. Its protein product is CASMAGQRTDTQYF.

The chain links TRBV5-1 to TRBJ1-1; D gene unclear. The CDR3 is 14 residues long. CDR1 and CDR2 from the germline V gene are SGHRS and YFSETQ. Trimming left V 4 bases short and J 8 bases short, with 18 bases between. In DNA, the CDR3 is TGCGCCAGCAGCCCCGGAGACCAGCGCCTCGAAGCTTTCTTT. Its translation is CASSPGDQRLEAFF. Combining the CDR3 with reference TRBV5-1 and TRBJ1-1 gives the whole variable domain KAGVTQTPRYLIKTRGQQVTLSCSPISGHRSVSWYQQTPGQGLQFLFEYFSETQRNKGNFPGRFSGRQFSNSRSEMNVSTLELGDSALYLCASSPGDQRLEAFFGQGTRLTVV.

V is TRBV11-3 and J is TRBJ2-7, with D unclear. Germline V gene lookup returns CDR1 SGHNT and CDR2 YENEEA. This CDR3 is built from 13 residues. The V end lost 1 base, the J end lost 4 bases, and 8 bases lay between the germline ends. CDR3 residues: CASSLGGEYEQYF. CDR3 sequence (DNA): TGTGCCAGCAGCTTAGGTGGAGAATACGAGCAGTACTTC.